This is a list of T cell receptor beta chains from one sample in a study of beta chain features in type 1 diabetes. Generated by immunoSEQ multiplex PCR, the TCRdb table keeps only in-frame clones and is missing some. The data show a few hundred thousand clones, approximately 15% seen once. Material for sequencing was naive CD4+ T cells from blood. The origin of the receptors is a woman under 30 in good health. The CDR3 runs from the conserved cysteine through the conserved F or W. D genes are given only for firm matches. Rows give clone size only sometimes, using once, few, many, or a class for an expanded clone.

d_gene | abundance | j_gene | v_gene | CDR3nt | CDR3aa
- | few | TRBJ2-5 | TRBV9 | TGTGCCAGCAGCCGTACGGACTACTGGGTAGAGACCCAGTACTTC | CASSRTDYWVETQYF
- | few | TRBJ2-1 | TRBV18 | TGTGCCAGCTCCCGGGACTTGAATGAGCAGTTCTTC | CASSRDLNEQFF
- | - | TRBJ1-5 | TRBV7-9 | TGTGCCAGCAGCCACAGGGAACTCAATCAGCCCCAGCATTTT | CASSHRELNQPQHF
TRBD1 | - | TRBJ1-5 | TRBV25-1 | TGTGCCAGCAGTGAGGACAGGGGAGGAAAGCAGCCCCAGCATTTT | CASSEDRGGKQPQHF
- | - | TRBJ2-3 | TRBV14 | TGTGCCAGCAGCCAAGAAATTCGGGTCACAGATACGCAGTATTTT | CASSQEIRVTDTQYF
- | - | TRBJ2-7 | TRBV10-3 | TGTGCCATCAGTCAGACCGGGACTCTAGACGAGCAGTACTTC | CAISQTGTLDEQYF
- | few | TRBJ2-7 | TRBV5-1 | TGCGCCAGCAGCTTGGTCGGAGTCCGCTCCTACGAGCAGTACTTC | CASSLVGVRSYEQYF
- | - | TRBJ2-3 | TRBV7-7 | TGTGCTAGCAGCTTATTCCCCCGAGATACGCAGTATTTT | CASSLFPRDTQYF
- | - | TRBJ1-1 | TRBV28 | TGTGCCAGCAACGGACAACCGTTGAACACTGAAGCTTTCTTT | CASNGQPLNTEAFF
- | - | TRBJ2-3 | TRBV19 | TGTGCCAGTAGGGGGACACGGTTAAGCACAGATACGCAGTATTTT | CASRGTRLSTDTQYF
TRBD1 | few | TRBJ1-1 | TRBV18 | TGTGCCAGCTCACAACAGGGGACAGAGAACACTGAAGCTTTCTTT | CASSQQGTENTEAFF
- | few | TRBJ2-3 | TRBV7-2 | TGTGCCAGCAGAAGGCTCCCGCAGGATTACACAGATACGCAGTATTTT | CASRRLPQDYTDTQYF
TRBD1 | - | TRBJ2-7 | TRBV7-2 | TGTGCCAGCACCCGGGACAGGGGACTCTACGAGCAGTACTTC | CASTRDRGLYEQYF
TRBD2 | few | TRBJ2-7 | TRBV5-1 | TGCGCCAGCAGCCCCACTAGCGGGAGGGCCGGCGAGCAGTACTTC | CASSPTSGRAGEQYF
- | few | TRBJ2-2 | TRBV10-3 | TGTGCCATCAGATCACAGGGAAACGGGGAGCTGTTTTTT | CAIRSQGNGELFF
- | few | TRBJ2-7 | TRBV28 | TGTGCCAGCAGTTTCCTTCAGGGGCCGACGTACTTC | CASSFLQGPTYF
TRBD2 | few | TRBJ2-7 | TRBV14 | TGTGCCAGCAGCCAAGACCGGGCTAGCGGGAGACTTTACGAGCAGTACTTC | CASSQDRASGRLYEQYF
TRBD2 | - | TRBJ2-3 | TRBV30 | TGTGCCCTAGCGGGAGGGGCAGATACGCAGTATTTT | CALAGGADTQYF
- | - | TRBJ2-1 | TRBV7-3 | TGTGCCAGCAGCTTAGGGGGCGGGGGCTACAATGAGCAGTTCTTC | CASSLGGGGYNEQFF
- | few | TRBJ1-5 | TRBV30 | TGTGCCTGGAGTGTAGGGCAGGGGAATGGCGGCAATCAGCCCCAGCATTTT | CAWSVGQGNGGNQPQHF
- | - | TRBJ2-1 | TRBV5-4 | TGTGCCAGCAGCCCCTCGCGGGTGAACCATGAGCAGTTCTTC | CASSPSRVNHEQFF
- | - | TRBJ1-1 | TRBV2 | TGTGCCAGCAGGAAGATAGGCAGGGTGACTGAAGCTTTCTTT | CASRKIGRVTEAFF
- | - | TRBJ2-1 | TRBV11-3 | TGTGCCAGCAGCTGGTCGGACAATGAGCAGTTCTTC | CASSWSDNEQFF
- | - | TRBJ1-1 | TRBV30 | TGTGCCTGGAGTTCCGGACGGAGCGGGGGCACTGAAGCTTTCTTT | CAWSSGRSGGTEAFF
- | - | TRBJ1-4 | TRBV28 | TGTGCCAGCAGTTATGTGACAGCCGAAAAACTGTTTTTT | CASSYVTAEKLFF
- | few | TRBJ2-7 | TRBV4-2 | TGTGCCAGCAGCCAAGTTCTCTCGAGCGTGGCTCACGAGCAGTACTTC | CASSQVLSSVAHEQYF
- | - | TRBJ2-5 | TRBV5-1 | TGCGCCAGCAGCTTGGGTGGAGGACAAGAGACCCAGTACTTC | CASSLGGGQETQYF
- | - | TRBJ2-2 | TRBV27 | TGTGCCAGCAGTTTAATACCCTACCCGTTAAGTGAGCTGTTTTTT | CASSLIPYPLSELFF
- | - | TRBJ2-2 | TRBV30 | TGTGCCTTCGCAGGGGGGCGAAACACCGGGGAGCTGTTTTTT | CAFAGGRNTGELFF